The 23 T cell receptor beta chains given below trace back to one sample, sequenced in a study of graft-versus-host responses after intestinal transplantation. Data came from immunoSEQ multiplex PCR; TCRdb stores just in-frame clones and leaves some out. The profile shows around 120,000 clones, over 85% of them singletons. No antigen is known for these receptors. Source: unstimulated CD4+ T cells sorted from spleen or lymph node cells, taken before intestinal transplant. The receptors were gathered from a human donor who received an intestinal transplant.

As for this clone: This same CDR3 is encoded by further DNA sequences in the sample. The chain uses TRBV30 and TRBJ1-1, with 11 bases lining up with TRBD1. V was clipped by 8 bases and J by 11 bases; unmatched bases: 13. The germline CDR1 and CDR2 sequences are GTSNPN and SVGIG (reference sequence). This CDR3 has 13 residues. The CDR3 DNA reads TGTGCCGCTGCGGGACAGGGGGGACTTGGGGCTTTCTTT. Translating it yields CAAAGQGGLGAFF. The entire variable domain, with the rest obtained from reference TRBV30 and TRBJ1-1, is as follows: SQTIHQWPATLVQPVGSPLSLECTVEGTSNPNLYWYRQAAGRGLQLLFYSVGIGQISSEVPQNLSASRPQDRQFILSSKKLLLSDSGFYLCAAAGQGGLGAFFGQGTRLTVV.

The rearrangement joins TRBV18 to TRBJ1-4, with D maybe TRBD1 (6 bases). The germline V gene has CDR1 KGHSH and CDR2 LQKENI. This CDR3 region has 17 residues. The germline V and J ends were trimmed by 3 bases and 1 base, with 15 bases remaining between them. DNA for the CDR3: TGTGCCAGCTCACCCTACAGGGACCCTGTAACTAATGAAAAACTGTTTTTT. This sequence encodes CASSPYRDPVTNEKLFF.

This clone showed up just a few times. The chain couples TRBV10-3 to TRBJ1-3; D remains unclear. With 7 bases removed from V and 0 bases from J, the gap between germline ends came to 10 bases. CDR3 length: 14 residues. CDR1 ENHRY and CDR2 SYGVKD come from the germline V gene. CDR3: CAIKSNSSGNTIYF. As DNA, the CDR3 is TGTGCCATCAAGTCCAATAGCTCTGGAAACACCATATATTTT.

This chain uses TRBV6-5 with TRBJ2-7; D is possibly TRBD1 (5 bases). The CDR3 runs 14 residues. The ends were cut back, 4 bases at V and 6 bases at J, with 16 bases in the middle. Per the germline V gene, CDR1 is MNHEY and CDR2 is SVGAGI. CDR3 amino acids: CASSWGGQNSEQYF. CDR3 nucleotide sequence: TGTGCCAGCAGTTGGGGCGGACAAAACTCCGAGCAGTACTTC.

The V gene is TRBV5-4, the J gene TRBJ2-7; TRBD1 matches 7 bases. Germline V CDR1 and CDR2: SGHNT, YYREEE (reference sequence). The CDR3 is made up of 13 amino acids. V dropped 4 bases and J dropped 2; count of bases not matched to a gene: 3. CDR3 DNA: TGTGCCAGCAGCCCTGGGACAGCCTACGAGCAGTACTTC. Its translation is CASSPGTAYEQYF. Full variable domain (outside the CDR3, taken from reference TRBV5-4 and TRBJ2-7): ETGVTQSPTHLIKTRGQQVTLRCSSQSGHNTVSWYQQALGQGPQFIFQYYREEENGRGNFPPRFSGLQFPNYSSELNVNALELDDSALYLCASSPGTAYEQYFGPGTRLTVT.

This clone appeared a few times. The chain uses TRBV4-2 and TRBJ1-2; D not resolved. Looked up from germline, CDR1 is LGHNA and CDR2 is YNFKEQ. Trimming cost V 0 bases and J 4 bases, with 9 bases left between them. The CDR3 spans 14 residues. The CDR3 is CASSQERQIYGYTF. The CDR3 region has the DNA TGTGCCAGCAGCCAAGAGCGACAAATCTATGGCTACACCTTC.

CDR3 residues: CASSMGQGGNQPQHF. CDR3 in DNA: TGTGCCAGTAGTATGGGCCAGGGGGGAAATCAGCCCCAGCATTTT. The J gene is TRBJ1-5, the V gene TRBV19; 7 positions match TRBD1. The CDR3 loop spans 15 amino acids. In germline, CDR1 is LNHDA, CDR2 SQIVND (reference sequence). With V trimmed by 3 bases and J by 4 bases, 6 bases remained unmatched.

The V and J genes are TRBV25-1 and TRBJ2-7; D is ambiguous. V lost 4 bases and J 3 bases, leaving 4 bases between the germline ends. Germline V gene sequence: CDR1 MGHDK, CDR2 SYGVNS. The CDR3 loop spans 11 amino acids. The CDR3 here is CASSVHYEQYF. CDR3 nucleotides: TGTGCCAGCAGTGTGCACTACGAGCAGTACTTC.

The chain links TRBV9 to TRBJ2-5, with a weak D call TRBD1 (5 bases). The CDR3 contains 15 residues. The germline V gene has CDR1 SGDLS and CDR2 YYNGEE. Trimming left V 4 bases short and J 4 bases short, with 17 bases between. CDR3 bases: TGTGCCAGCAGCACCTCACCCCAGGGTGGAGAGACCCAGTACTTC. Translating gives CASSTSPQGGETQYF.

This clone was detected once. This sequence joins TRBV10-2 and TRBJ2-1; D is possibly TRBD2 (6 bases). Germline CDR1 is WSHSY and CDR2 is SAAADI. With 6 bases removed from V and 8 bases from J, the gap between germline ends came to 20 bases. The CDR3 has 15 amino acids. The CDR3 DNA follows: TGCGCCAGCAGCCGAGTAGGAACCCCGGGGGATGAGCAGTTCTTC. Protein product: CASSRVGTPGDEQFF.

This clone was seen just once. The chain is built from TRBV6-5 and TRBJ2-1; 11 bases are a match to TRBD1. V was pared by 1 base and J by 7 bases, with 6 bases of the junction left unmatched. Germline CDR1 is MNHEY and CDR2 is SVGAGI. This CDR3 contains 16 residues. The CDR3 DNA reads TGTGCCAGCAGTTACTACGGACAGGGGGCCTGGAATGAGCAGTTCTTC. Residues: CASSYYGQGAWNEQFF.

The rearrangement links TRBV29-1 to TRBJ1-2; TRBD1 matches 8 bases. Germline loops: CDR1 SQVTM, CDR2 ANQGSEA. The CDR3 runs 13 residues. The J segment lost 5 bases and the V segment lost 4 bases, leaving 6 bases of the junction unmatched. The CDR3 bases are TGCAGCGTTGCCGGACACAGGGGGTATGGCTACACCTTC. It encodes CSVAGHRGYGYTF.

The chain is built from TRBV6-5 and TRBJ1-2, with 7 nucleotides matching TRBD1. The germline V gene has CDR1 MNHEY and CDR2 SVGAGI. V dropped 2 bases and J dropped 4; count of bases not matched to a gene: 7. The CDR3 runs 15 residues. The CDR3 protein is CASSYGDSPLYGYTF. For the CDR3, the DNA is TGTGCCAGCAGTTACGGGGACAGTCCCCTCTATGGCTACACCTTC.

The chain uses TRBV5-1 and TRBJ2-7, with D perhaps matching TRBD1 (6 bases). CDR3 length equals 15 residues. The germline V gene has CDR1 SGHRS and CDR2 YFSETQ. Trimming took 4 bases from V and 3 from J, leaving 17 bases between them. In DNA form, the CDR3 reads TGCGCCAGCAGCCACGGACAGAGAACCTACTACGAGCAGTACTTC. Its translation is CASSHGQRTYYEQYF.

This sequence joins TRBV20-1 and TRBJ1-1; D uncertain. V dropped 1 base and J dropped 6 bases, with 6 bases sitting between them. The CDR3 has 11 residues. Germline-derived CDR1 and CDR2 are DFQATT and SNEGSKA (reference sequence). CDR3 sequence: CSARGDPEAFF. The CDR3 DNA sequence: TGCAGTGCTAGAGGTGACCCTGAAGCTTTCTTT.

The CDR3 region is CAISERTEDYEQYF. Here the CDR3 DNA reads TGTGCCATCAGTGAACGGACAGAAGACTACGAGCAGTACTTC. This chain links TRBV10-3 with TRBJ2-7, with D possibly matching TRBD1 (6 bases). There are 14 residues in the CDR3. CDR1 ENHRY and CDR2 SYGVKD come from the germline V gene. V was trimmed by 3 bases and J by 3 bases, leaving 12 bases between them.

The J gene is TRBJ2-2, the V gene TRBV5-1, with a tentative D call TRBD2 (6 bases). The CDR3 covers 16 residues. CDR1 is SGHRS, CDR2 YFSETQ, per germline. V was cut by 7 bases and J by 3 bases, with 19 bases left in between. The CDR3 DNA reads TGCGCCAGCGGGCCCCCGCGGGAACCATACACCGGGGAGCTGTTTTTT. Translation: CASGPPREPYTGELFF.

The DNA for the CDR3 is TGTGCCAGCAGTGGGACAGGGGATCAGCCCCAGCATTTT. As protein: CASSGTGDQPQHF. The chain couples TRBV6-1 to TRBJ1-5; TRBD1 matches 9 bases. This CDR3 spans 13 amino acids. Trimming took 4 bases from V and 5 from J; bases not matched to a gene: 0. Germline V gene lookup returns CDR1 MNHNS and CDR2 SASEGT.

This rearrangement joins TRBV5-1 to TRBJ2-7; D gene unclear. The CDR3 covers 17 residues. CDR1 is SGHRS, CDR2 YFSETQ, per germline. V lost 0 bases to trimming and J lost 5 bases, with 21 bases between them. The CDR3 spells CASSLEAVGGIRDEQYF. In DNA, the CDR3 is TGCGCCAGCAGCTTGGAGGCGGTAGGTGGGATCCGCGACGAGCAGTACTTC.

The rearrangement joins TRBV5-1 to TRBJ2-3, with a weak D call TRBD1 (7 bases). The CDR3 length is 15 residues. Trimming stripped 4 bases from V and 3 bases from J, with 15 bases between. Germline loops: CDR1 SGHRS, CDR2 YFSETQ. The CDR3 nucleotides read TGCGCCAGCAGCCCTATGGAGGGGGCGACAGATACGCAGTATTTT. It yields the protein CASSPMEGATDTQYF.

This clone was seen only once. The chain joins TRBV29-1 to TRBJ2-1, with 10 nucleotides matching TRBD1. Germline V CDR1 and CDR2: SQVTM, ANQGSEA. Trimming took 5 bases from V and 2 from J; bases not matched to a gene: 3. The CDR3 totals 14 residues. The CDR3 reads CSVRDRGTYNEQFF. The CDR3 DNA sequence: TGCAGCGTTCGGGACAGGGGAACCTACAATGAGCAGTTCTTC.

CDR3 sequence reads: CAWSGDLAGRYNEQFF. In DNA form, the CDR3 reads TGTGCCTGGAGTGGAGATCTAGCGGGAAGGTACAATGAGCAGTTCTTC. V and J are TRBV30 and TRBJ2-1, with 9 bases matching TRBD2. J lost 4 bases, V lost 1 base, and 8 bases had no gene match. Per germline, CDR1 GTSNPN and CDR2 SVGIG (reference sequence). The CDR3 spans 16 residues.

The chain has TRBV7-9 and TRBJ2-5; tentative D call: TRBD2 (6 bases). CDR3 length: 14 amino acids. Germline V gene data show CDR1 as SEHNR and CDR2 as FQNEAQ (reference sequence). V shed 1 base and J shed 5 bases, with 11 bases lying between them. The DNA for the CDR3 is TGTGCCAGCAGCTTAGGTGGCGGGACTGAGACCCAGTACTTC. This gives the protein CASSLGGGTETQYF.